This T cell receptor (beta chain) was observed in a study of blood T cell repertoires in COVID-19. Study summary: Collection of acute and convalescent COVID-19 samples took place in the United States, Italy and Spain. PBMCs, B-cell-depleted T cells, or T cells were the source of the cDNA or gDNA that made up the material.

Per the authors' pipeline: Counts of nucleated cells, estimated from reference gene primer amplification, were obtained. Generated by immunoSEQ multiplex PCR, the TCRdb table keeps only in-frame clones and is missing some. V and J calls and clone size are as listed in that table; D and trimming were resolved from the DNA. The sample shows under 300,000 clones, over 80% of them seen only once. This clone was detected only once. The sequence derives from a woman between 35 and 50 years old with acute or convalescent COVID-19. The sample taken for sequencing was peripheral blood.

CDR3 coding DNA: TGTGCTAGTGGTTCTCAACAGGGGGCGGTTGAGCAGTTCTTC. This gives the protein CASGSQQGAVEQFF. The chain links TRBV12-5 to TRBJ2-1, with 9 bases that match TRBD1. Germline CDR1 and CDR2: LGHNT and FRNRAP. The CDR3 sequence is 14 residues long. V trimming: 4 bases; J trimming: 9 bases; junction bases outside the gene matches: 7.